This T cell receptor (beta chain) was captured by sequencing in a study of T cell responses to AZD1222 COVID-19 vaccine. This clone was detected only a few times. Here immunoSEQ multiplex PCR was the method, and the copy in TCRdb shows in-frame clones only, minus some. The data show over 45,000 clones, with approximately 85% seen just once and around 20% held by the top ten. V lost 1 base to trimming and J lost 1 base, with 8 bases between them. This CDR3 comprises 14 residues. Germline CDR1 reads ENHRY; CDR2 reads SYGVKD. Source: peripheral blood, taken on day 0 of MenACWY control vaccination. This receptor was obtained from an adult in good health. The chain uses TRBV10-3 and TRBJ2-7; D is perhaps TRBD1 (6 bases). In DNA, the CDR3 is TGTGCCATCAGTGAGTTGGGGGCGTCCTACGAGCAGTACTTC. Translated: CAISELGASYEQYF.